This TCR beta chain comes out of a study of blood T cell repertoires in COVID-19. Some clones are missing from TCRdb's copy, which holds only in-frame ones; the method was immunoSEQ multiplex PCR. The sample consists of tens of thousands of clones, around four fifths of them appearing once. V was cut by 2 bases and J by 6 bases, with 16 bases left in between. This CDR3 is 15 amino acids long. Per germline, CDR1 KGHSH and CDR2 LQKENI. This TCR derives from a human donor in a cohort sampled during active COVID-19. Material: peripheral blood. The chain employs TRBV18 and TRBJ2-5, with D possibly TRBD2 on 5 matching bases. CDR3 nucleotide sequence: TGTGCCAGCTCACCAACACTAGGTCCCAGGCAGACCCAGTACTTC. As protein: CASSPTLGPRQTQYF.